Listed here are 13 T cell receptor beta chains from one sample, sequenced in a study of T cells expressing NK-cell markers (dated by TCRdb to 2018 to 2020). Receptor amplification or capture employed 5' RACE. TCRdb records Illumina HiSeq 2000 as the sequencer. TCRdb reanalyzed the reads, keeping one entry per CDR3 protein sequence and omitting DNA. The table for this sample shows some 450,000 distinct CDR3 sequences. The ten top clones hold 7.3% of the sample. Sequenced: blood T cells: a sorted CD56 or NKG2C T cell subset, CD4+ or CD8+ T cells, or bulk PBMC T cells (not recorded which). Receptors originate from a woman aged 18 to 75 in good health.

The CDR3 spells CSASDRGRGNEQFF. The J gene is TRBJ2-1, the V gene TRBV20-1; TCRdb outputs TRBD1, but without DNA this stays unchecked. The length of the CDR3 is 14 residues. CDR1 DFQATT and CDR2 SNEGSKA come from the germline V gene (reference sequence).

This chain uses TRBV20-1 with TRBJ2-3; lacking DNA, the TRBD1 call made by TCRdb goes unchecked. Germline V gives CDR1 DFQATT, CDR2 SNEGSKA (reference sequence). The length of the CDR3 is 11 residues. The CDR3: CSAGRGDTQYF.

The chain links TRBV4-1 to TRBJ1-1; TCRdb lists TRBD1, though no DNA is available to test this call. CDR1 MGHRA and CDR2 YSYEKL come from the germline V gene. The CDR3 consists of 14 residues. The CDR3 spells CASSQGPLGTEAFF.

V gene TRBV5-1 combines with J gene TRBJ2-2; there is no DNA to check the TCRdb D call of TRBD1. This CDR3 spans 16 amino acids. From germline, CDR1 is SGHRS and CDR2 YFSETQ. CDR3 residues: CASSFTGGRYTGELFF.

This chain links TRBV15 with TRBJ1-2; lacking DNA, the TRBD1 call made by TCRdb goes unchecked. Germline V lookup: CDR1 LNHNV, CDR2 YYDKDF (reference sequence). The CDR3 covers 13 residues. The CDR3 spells CATSGGQDLGYTF.

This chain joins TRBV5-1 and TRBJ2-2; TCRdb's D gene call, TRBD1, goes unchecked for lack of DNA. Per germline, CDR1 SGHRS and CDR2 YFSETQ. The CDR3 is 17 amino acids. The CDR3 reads CASSPHPGGLNTGELFF.

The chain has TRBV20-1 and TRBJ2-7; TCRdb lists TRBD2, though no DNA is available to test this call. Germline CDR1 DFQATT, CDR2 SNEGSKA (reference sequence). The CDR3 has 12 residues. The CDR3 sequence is CSADTGPPEQYF.

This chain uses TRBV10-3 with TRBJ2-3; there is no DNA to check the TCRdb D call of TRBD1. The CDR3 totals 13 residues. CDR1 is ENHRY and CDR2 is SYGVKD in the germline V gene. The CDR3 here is CAISDAGPDTQYF.

This CDR3 reads CASSQGEQETQYF. The chain recombines TRBV4-3 with TRBJ2-5. Germline values: CDR1 LGHNA, CDR2 YSLEER. The CDR3 has 13 residues.

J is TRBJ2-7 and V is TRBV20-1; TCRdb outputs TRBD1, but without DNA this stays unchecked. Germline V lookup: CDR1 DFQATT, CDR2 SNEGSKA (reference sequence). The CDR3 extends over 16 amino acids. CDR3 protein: CSARAPLERSGPEQYF.

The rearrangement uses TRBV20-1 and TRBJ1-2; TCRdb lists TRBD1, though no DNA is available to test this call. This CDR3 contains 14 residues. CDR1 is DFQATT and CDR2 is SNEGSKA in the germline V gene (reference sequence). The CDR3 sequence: CSASPGTDMGGYTF.

CDR3 loop: CSVDSLPPGANVLTF. The chain is built from TRBV29-1 and TRBJ2-6. Germline CDR1 reads SQVTM; CDR2 reads ANQGSEA. This CDR3 spans 15 amino acids. Full variable domain (remainder filled in from reference TRBV29-1 and TRBJ2-6): SAVISQKPSRDICQRGTSLTIQCQVDSQVTMMFWYRQQPGQSLTLIATANQGSEATYESGFVIDKFPISRPNLTFSTLTVSNMSPEDSSIYLCSVDSLPPGANVLTFGAGSRLTVL.

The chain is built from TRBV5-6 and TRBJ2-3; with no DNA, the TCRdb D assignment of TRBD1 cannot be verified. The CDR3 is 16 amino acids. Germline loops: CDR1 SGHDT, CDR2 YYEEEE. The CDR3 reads CASSDWTGEETDTQYF.